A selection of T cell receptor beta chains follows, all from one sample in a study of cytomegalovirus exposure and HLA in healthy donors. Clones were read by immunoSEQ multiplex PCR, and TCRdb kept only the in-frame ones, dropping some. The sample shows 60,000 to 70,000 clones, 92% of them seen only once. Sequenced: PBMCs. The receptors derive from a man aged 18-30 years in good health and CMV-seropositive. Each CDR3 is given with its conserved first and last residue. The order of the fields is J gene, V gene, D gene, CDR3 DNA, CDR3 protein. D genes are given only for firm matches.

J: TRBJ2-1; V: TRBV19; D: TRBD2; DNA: TGTGCCAGTAGGCCTGGGCTAGCGGGATTAGATGAGCAGTTCTTC; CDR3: CASRPGLAGLDEQFF
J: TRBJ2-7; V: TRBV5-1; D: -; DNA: TGCGCCAGCAGCTTGGGTTGGGACACCTCGTACGAGCAGTACTTC; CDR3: CASSLGWDTSYEQYF
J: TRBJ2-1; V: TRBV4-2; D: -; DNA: TGTGCCAGCAGCCAAGAAAGGGGCCGTACAGATGAGCAGTTCTTC; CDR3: CASSQERGRTDEQFF
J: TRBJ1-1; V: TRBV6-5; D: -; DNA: TGTGCCAGCAGCCCCACTGGGGCGGGGACTGAAGCTTTCTTT; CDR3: CASSPTGAGTEAFF
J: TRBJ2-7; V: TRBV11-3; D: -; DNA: TGTGCCAGCAGCTTAGATAGCGTCAACGAGCAGTACTTC; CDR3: CASSLDSVNEQYF
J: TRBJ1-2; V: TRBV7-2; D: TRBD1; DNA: TGTGCCAGCAGCTTAGCGTGGGGACAGGGTAACTATGGCTACACCTTC; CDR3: CASSLAWGQGNYGYTF
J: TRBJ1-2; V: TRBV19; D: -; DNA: TGTGCCAGTAGTCAGGGGTACTATGGCTACACCTTC; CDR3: CASSQGYYGYTF
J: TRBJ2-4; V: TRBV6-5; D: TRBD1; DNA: TGTGCCAGCAGTTACGGACAGGGGGTCCCAAACATTCAGTACTTC; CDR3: CASSYGQGVPNIQYF
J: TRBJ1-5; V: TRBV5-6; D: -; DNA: TGTGCCAGCAGCTTAGGATATGGGGGGAGGCGCAATCAGCCCCAGCATTTT; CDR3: CASSLGYGGRRNQPQHF
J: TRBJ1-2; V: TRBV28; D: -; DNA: TGTGCCAGCGTCCCTGCGGGGGATTCGGCCTATGGCTACACCTTC; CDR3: CASVPAGDSAYGYTF
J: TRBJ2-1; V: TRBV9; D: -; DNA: TGTGCCAGCAGCGTAGCGCCTAGCCAAACACACAATGAGCAGTTCTTC; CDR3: CASSVAPSQTHNEQFF
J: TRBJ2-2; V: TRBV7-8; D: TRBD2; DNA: TGTGCCAGCAGCTTAGTTCTACTAGCGGGAGGAAACACCGGGGAGCTGTTTTTT; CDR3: CASSLVLLAGGNTGELFF
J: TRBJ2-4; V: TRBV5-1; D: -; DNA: TGCGCCAGCAGCTTGCGGGGGGCGGCCAAAAACATTCAGTACTTC; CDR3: CASSLRGAAKNIQYF
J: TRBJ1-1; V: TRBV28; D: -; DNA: TGTGCCAGCAGCCAACTAGGAGGCCGGAACACTGAAGCTTTCTTT; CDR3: CASSQLGGRNTEAFF
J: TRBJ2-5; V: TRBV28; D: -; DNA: TGTGCCAGCATACGGGTAGGCCAAGAGACCCAGTACTTC; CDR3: CASIRVGQETQYF
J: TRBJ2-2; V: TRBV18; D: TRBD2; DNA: TGTGCCAGCTCCCACAGCCCTACTAGCGGGACCATCACCGGGGAGCTGTTTTTT; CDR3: CASSHSPTSGTITGELFF
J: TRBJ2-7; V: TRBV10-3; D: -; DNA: TGTGCCATCACTCAGGGGCGTCCCTTTGTCTACGAGCAGTACTTC; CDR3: CAITQGRPFVYEQYF
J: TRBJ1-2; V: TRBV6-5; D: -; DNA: TGTGCCAGCAGTACTCGCGGCGGGGGGACCTATGGCTACACCTTC; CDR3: CASSTRGGGTYGYTF
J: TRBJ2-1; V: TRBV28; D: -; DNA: TGTGCCAGCAGTCCCCTTCCGGGTGGGCAAGGGGCCAATGAGCAGTTCTTC; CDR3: CASSPLPGGQGANEQFF
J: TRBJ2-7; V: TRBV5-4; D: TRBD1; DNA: TGTGCCAGCAGCGGGACAGGGTCCGAGCAGTACTTC; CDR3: CASSGTGSEQYF
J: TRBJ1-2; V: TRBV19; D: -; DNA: TGTGCCAGTAGTATGAGAGGAGAGTACTATGGCTACACCTTC; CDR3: CASSMRGEYYGYTF
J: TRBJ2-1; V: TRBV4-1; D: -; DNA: TGCGCCAGCAGCCAAGAAGGGGCAGCCTACAATGAGCAGTTCTTC; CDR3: CASSQEGAAYNEQFF
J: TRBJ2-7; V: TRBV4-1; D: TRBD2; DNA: TGCGCCAGCAGCCAACTAGCGGGAGGGTCCGACGAGCAGTACTTC; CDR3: CASSQLAGGSDEQYF
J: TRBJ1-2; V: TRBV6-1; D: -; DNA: TGTGCCAGCAGTGAAATGGCAGGGGAGCGTGGCTACACCTTC; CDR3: CASSEMAGERGYTF
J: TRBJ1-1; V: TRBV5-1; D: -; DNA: TGCGCCAGCAGCTTGGTTGGGGGCTTAAAGGACACTGAAGCTTTCTTT; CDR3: CASSLVGGLKDTEAFF
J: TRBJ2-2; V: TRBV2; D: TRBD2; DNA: TGTGCCAGCAGTTCCATGACTAGCAGGCACACCGGGGAGCTGTTTTTT; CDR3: CASSSMTSRHTGELFF
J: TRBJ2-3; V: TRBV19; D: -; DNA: TGTGCCAGTAGTACTGGACAAATCACAGATACGCAGTATTTT; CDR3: CASSTGQITDTQYF
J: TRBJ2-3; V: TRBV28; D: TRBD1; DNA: TGTGCCGTCACGGACAGGATGAAAGCAGATACGCAGTATTTT; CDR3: CAVTDRMKADTQYF
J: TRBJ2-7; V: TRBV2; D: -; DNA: TGTGCCAGCAGTCTTCAGGGGTGGGAGCAGTACTTC; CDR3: CASSLQGWEQYF
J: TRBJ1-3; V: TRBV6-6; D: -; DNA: TGTGCCGGAAGGGGGGGCAGCTCTGGAAACACCATATATTTT; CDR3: CAGRGGSSGNTIYF
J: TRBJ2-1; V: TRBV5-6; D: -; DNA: TGTGCCAGCAGCTTAGCCCGGGAGAAGTACAATGAGCAGTTCTTC; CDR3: CASSLAREKYNEQFF
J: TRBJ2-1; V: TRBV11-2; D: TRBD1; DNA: TGTGCCACCCTCCGGGGACAGGTTTACAATGAGCAGTTCTTC; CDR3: CATLRGQVYNEQFF
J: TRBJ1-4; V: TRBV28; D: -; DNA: TGTGCCAGCAGTTCGGGAAGAGGGGAAAAACTGTTTTTT; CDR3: CASSSGRGEKLFF
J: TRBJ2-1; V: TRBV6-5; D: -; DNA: TGTGCCAGCAGTTACCGGAGGCCTACCTACAATGAGCAGTTCTTC; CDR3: CASSYRRPTYNEQFF
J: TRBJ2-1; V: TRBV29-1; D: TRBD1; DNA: TGCAGCGTCCACAGGGGCGCAGGGTTAGGGGATGAGCAGTTCTTC; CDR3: CSVHRGAGLGDEQFF
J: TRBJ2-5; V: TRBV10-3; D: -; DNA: TGTGCCATCAGTGACCACAGGGTCTTGCAAGAGACCCAGTACTTC; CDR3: CAISDHRVLQETQYF